The clone carrying this TCR beta chain was counted ten times or more. What it binds is unknown. The read halts 3 residues ahead of the CDR3 end, with the missing end drawn from the germline J gene. The data originate from a study of T cell clonality in common variable immunodeficiency. Study-level results: T cell subpopulation sequencing would be needed to explain CVID clonality.

The CDR3 totals 17 residues. CDR1 is WSHSY and CDR2 is SAAADI in the germline V gene. The junction had 8 bases not matched to a gene; V was cut back by 1 base and J by 5 bases. The method was immunoSEQ multiplex PCR; TCRdb's version includes in-frame clones alone and lacks a portion of them. Singletons are absent from the sample, which has around 40,000 clones. The sample taken for sequencing was peripheral blood mononuclear cells. This receptor was taken from a person between 18 and 75 years old in good health. V is TRBV10-2 and J is TRBJ2-2; 9 nucleotides match TRBD2. The CDR3 reads CASSEWRIAGATGELFF. CDR3 bases read: TGCGCCAGCAGTGAGTGGCGGATAGCGGGGGCTACCGGGGAG.